The 26 T cell receptor beta chains below all came from one sample that was sequenced in a study of CD8+ T cells in alopecia areata. The sequencing template was cDNA reverse transcribed from extracted RNA. TCRdb keeps only in-frame clones here, not all; method: immunoSEQ multiplex PCR. The sample includes over 200,000 clones, more than 45% seen only once; the top ten take 0.45%. Sequenced here: CD4+ T cells sorted from blood, sampled at week 0. The source is a human donor with alopecia areata.

This clone was seen a handful of times. The same CDR3 is also encoded by other DNA sequences in this sample. This sequence joins TRBV5-1 and TRBJ2-2; D possibly matches TRBD1 or TRBD2 (6 bases each). V lost 1 base, J lost 1 base, and 11 bases lay in between. Germline values: CDR1 SGHRS, CDR2 YFSETQ. The length of the CDR3 is 16 residues. The CDR3 is CASSLTGGRNTGELFF. The DNA of the CDR3 is TGCGCCAGCAGCTTGACCGGGGGCCGGAACACCGGGGAGCTGTTTTTT.

Concerning this clone: The sample has other DNA sequences that encode this CDR3 too. V is TRBV5-1 and J is TRBJ2-7; D possibly matches TRBD1 or TRBD2 (5 bases each). Germline lookup yields CDR1 SGHRS and CDR2 YFSETQ. This CDR3 comprises 15 residues. V was shortened by 0 bases and J by 0 bases, with 10 bases between the two germline ends. CDR3 sequence (DNA): TGCGCCAGCAGCTTGGCGGCAGGGAGCTCCTACGAGCAGTACTTC. It translates to CASSLAAGSSYEQYF.

The chain combines TRBV2 with TRBJ2-1; 8 bases are shared with TRBD2. V lost 11 bases and J lost 0; bases outside the gene matches: 6. The CDR3 runs to 14 residues. CDR1 SNHLY and CDR2 FYNNEI come from the germline V gene. CDR3 nucleotide sequence: TGTGCCGGAAAAGCGGGAGCCTCCTACAATGAGCAGTTCTTC. Amino acids: CAGKAGASYNEQFF.

This clone was counted a few times. Other DNA sequences within the sample encode an identical CDR3. CDR3 loop: CSVGNRLSSYEQYF. The CDR3 bases are TGCAGCGTTGGGAACAGGTTGAGCTCCTACGAGCAGTACTTC. The chain is built from TRBV29-1 and TRBJ2-7; tentatively, D is TRBD1 (5 bases). V lost 4 bases, J lost 0 bases, and 13 bases lay in between. There are 14 residues in the CDR3. Germline V gene data show CDR1 as SQVTM and CDR2 as ANQGSEA.

The CDR3 is CASSVGGSSYEQYF. The DNA for the CDR3 is TGTGCCAGCAGTGTTGGCGGCAGCTCCTACGAGCAGTACTTC. The V and J genes are TRBV6-1 and TRBJ2-7; D remains unclear. V was clipped by 4 bases and J by 0 bases, with 10 bases between them. The germline CDR1 and CDR2 sequences are MNHNS and SASEGT. The CDR3 has 14 residues.

The chain employs TRBV30 and TRBJ1-1, with D unresolved. CDR3 length equals 14 residues. The ends were cut back, 1 base at V and 7 bases at J, with 16 bases in the middle. Germline V gives CDR1 GTSNPN, CDR2 SVGIG (reference sequence). The CDR3 nucleotides read TGTGCCTGGAGTGGACACGGAGGGAAGGGTGAAGCTTTCTTT. It translates to CAWSGHGGKGEAFF.

This chain joins TRBV29-1 and TRBJ2-1, with no clear D. Per germline, CDR1 SQVTM and CDR2 ANQGSEA. Trimming removed 5 bases at V and 9 bases at J, with 14 bases between. This CDR3 contains 12 residues. This chain's CDR3 is CSVSERDLEQFF. In DNA form, the CDR3 reads TGCAGCGTTTCGGAGAGAGATCTTGAGCAGTTCTTC.

The chain couples TRBV6-1 to TRBJ1-1; D gene unclear. Deletions cut 1 base from V and 5 bases from J, with 5 bases between. Germline CDR1 is MNHNS and CDR2 is SASEGT. The CDR3 is 12 residues long. CDR3 nucleotides: TGTGCCAGCAGTGAAGGGTGGACTGAAGCTTTCTTT. Translated: CASSEGWTEAFF.

A few counts support this clone. The chain recombines TRBV19 with TRBJ1-4; no clear D gene. Trimming pared 5 bases from V and 6 bases from J, leaving 16 bases between. The CDR3 is 15 amino acids. Germline values: CDR1 LNHDA, CDR2 SQIVND (reference sequence). The CDR3 DNA sequence: TGTGCCAGTAGTGCCCGAAGCGATGGCTATGAAAAACTGTTTTTT. Encoded protein: CASSARSDGYEKLFF.

This sequence joins TRBV30 and TRBJ2-4; 10 bases align to TRBD2. CDR1 and CDR2 from the germline V gene are GTSNPN and SVGIG (reference sequence). CDR3 length equals 13 residues. Losses at the gene ends were 7 bases for V and 8 bases for J; bases not matched to a gene: 8. CDR3 sequence: CASSGGDKYIQYF. For the CDR3, the DNA is TGTGCCTCCAGCGGGGGGGATAAGTACATTCAGTACTTC.

This clone was counted a few times. V gene TRBV5-6 combines with J gene TRBJ2-3; weak D call: TRBD1 (6 bases). The CDR3 runs to 14 residues. Germline CDR1 is SGHDT and CDR2 is YYEEEE. V was pared by 4 bases and J by 0 bases, with 9 bases between. Written as DNA, the CDR3 is TGTGCCAGCAGCATACAGGGAAGCACAGATACGCAGTATTTT. This encodes CASSIQGSTDTQYF.

This clone has a handful of counts. The chain employs TRBV30 and TRBJ1-3; D is unresolved. Germline CDR1 and CDR2: GTSNPN and SVGIG (reference sequence). The CDR3 length is 12 residues. V gave up 1 base and J gave up 3 bases, with 4 bases separating them. CDR3 bases: TGTGCCTGGAGTGGAGGTGGAAACACCATATATTTT. It is translated as CAWSGGGNTIYF.

The chain links TRBV30 to TRBJ2-7, with 9 bases identical to TRBD2. Trimming took 2 bases from V and 0 from J; bases not matched to a gene: 5. The V gene's germline CDR1 is GTSNPN and CDR2 SVGIG (reference sequence). This CDR3 has 15 residues. The CDR3: CAWSLSGGSSYEQYF. The DNA of the CDR3 is TGTGCCTGGAGTCTTAGCGGGGGTAGCTCCTACGAGCAGTACTTC.

The chain employs TRBV29-1 and TRBJ1-1; 10 bases are shared with TRBD1. Per the germline V gene, CDR1 is SQVTM and CDR2 is ANQGSEA. The junction had 9 bases not matched to a gene; V was cut back by 7 bases and J by 4 bases. The CDR3 consists of 14 residues. The CDR3 reads CSGTGTGASTEAFF. In DNA, the CDR3 is TGCAGCGGGACCGGGACAGGGGCGTCCACTGAAGCTTTCTTT.

This chain uses TRBV27 with TRBJ2-6; D uncertain. Between the trimmed V and J ends, which lost 4 bases and 0 bases, there was a span of 13 bases. The CDR3 is 17 residues long. CDR1 is MNHEY and CDR2 is SMNVEV in the germline V gene (reference sequence). The CDR3 here is CASSYKIGPSGANVLTF. The CDR3 DNA is TGTGCCAGCAGTTATAAGATAGGGCCCTCTGGGGCCAACGTCCTGACTTTC.

J is TRBJ2-4 and V is TRBV13; weak D call: TRBD1 (5 bases). The CDR3 loop spans 14 amino acids. The germline CDR1 and CDR2 sequences are PRHDT and FYEKMQ (reference sequence). Trimming took 6 bases from V and 1 from J, leaving 10 bases between them. Here the CDR3 reads CASRRSGAKNIQYF. The CDR3 DNA follows: TGTGCCAGCAGGCGGTCAGGGGCCAAAAACATTCAGTACTTC.

The table lists this clone with a few counts. The CDR3 nucleotides are TGTGCCAGCAGCCAACAACTAGCGTCGGCCACAGATACGCAGTATTTT. Its protein product is CASSQQLASATDTQYF. This chain connects TRBV4-2 to TRBJ2-3, with 7 bases that match TRBD2. The CDR3 has 16 residues. V trimming: 2 bases; J trimming: 2 bases; junction bases outside the gene matches: 7. In germline, CDR1 is LGHNA, CDR2 YNFKEQ.

This clone was observed a handful of times. The J gene is TRBJ2-5, the V gene TRBV14; D gene ambiguous. Trimming cost V 4 bases and J 0 bases, with 6 bases left between them. The CDR3 extends over 13 amino acids. The germline V gene has CDR1 SGHDN and CDR2 FVKESK. CDR3 DNA: TGTGCCAGCAGCCCCCCGTACCAAGAGACCCAGTACTTC. Its translation: CASSPPYQETQYF.

The chain combines TRBV7-9 with TRBJ1-2; D gene ambiguous. Trimming took 7 bases from V and 8 from J, leaving 14 bases between them. Per the germline V gene, CDR1 is SEHNR and CDR2 is FQNEAQ (reference sequence). CDR3 length: 12 amino acids. DNA for the CDR3: TGTGCCAGCACCCCTTTCTCGGAGGGCTACACCTTC. It encodes CASTPFSEGYTF.

The CDR3 coding sequence is TGTGCCAGCAGCCCCATGGGGGGAGCGGGAAACACAGATACGCAGTATTTT. Its translation: CASSPMGGAGNTDTQYF. V gene TRBV7-3 combines with J gene TRBJ2-3; 7 nucleotides align to TRBD2. V shed 5 bases and J 2 bases; nucleotides not matched to a gene: 13. Germline values: CDR1 SGHTA, CDR2 FQGTGA. The CDR3 extends over 17 amino acids.

A few counts support this clone. This chain uses TRBV7-6 with TRBJ1-6, with 7 nucleotides matching TRBD1. Germline V gene lookup returns CDR1 SGHVS and CDR2 FNYEAQ. The CDR3 covers 15 residues. The V and J ends lost 3 bases and 6 bases, in that order; junction bases with no gene match: 5. The DNA for the CDR3 is TGTGCCAGCAGCTTTCAAGGGGGCTCTAATTCACCCCTCCACTTT. It is translated as CASSFQGGSNSPLHF.

This rearrangement joins TRBV2 to TRBJ2-7; the match to TRBD1 covers 12 bases. Trimming cost V 6 bases and J 4 bases; bases outside gene matches: 4. CDR1 is SNHLY and CDR2 is FYNNEI in the germline V gene. CDR3 length equals 14 residues. In DNA, the CDR3 is TGTGCCAGCAGGGGGACAGGGGGCCGGTACGAGCAGTACTTC. It is translated as CASRGTGGRYEQYF.

The genes are TRBV4-1 and TRBJ2-5; the match to TRBD2 covers 13 bases. CDR3 length equals 16 residues. Germline V lookup: CDR1 MGHRA, CDR2 YSYEKL. J gave up 4 bases and V 2 bases, and 4 bases lay outside the gene matches. Written as DNA, the CDR3 is TGCGCCAGCAGCCAACAACTAGCGGGAGGGCCAGAGACCCAGTACTTC. Its protein product is CASSQQLAGGPETQYF.

The chain employs TRBV5-6 and TRBJ2-7, with 8 bases that match TRBD2. The length of the CDR3 is 17 residues. V lost 0 bases to trimming and J lost 2 bases; unmatched junction nucleotides: 10. Looked up from germline, CDR1 is SGHDT and CDR2 is YYEEEE. The CDR3 reads CASSLGEVRGAPYEQYF. DNA for the CDR3: TGTGCCAGCAGCTTGGGAGAAGTGCGGGGGGCCCCCTACGAGCAGTACTTC.

The chain combines TRBV18 with TRBJ1-5; D might be TRBD1 (5 bases). The V gene lost 0 bases and the J gene lost 3 bases, with 12 bases spanning the gap. Germline values: CDR1 KGHSH, CDR2 LQKENI. The CDR3 contains 16 residues. The CDR3 loop is CASSPPNGAHNQPQHF. The CDR3 bases are TGTGCCAGCTCACCACCGAACGGGGCGCACAATCAGCCCCAGCATTTT.

V usage is TRBV4-1 and J usage is TRBJ2-1; 7 bases agree with TRBD1. V lost 4 bases and J lost 5; bases outside the gene matches: 11. Germline V gene lookup returns CDR1 MGHRA and CDR2 YSYEKL. CDR3 length: 16 residues. The CDR3 here is CASSRQTGLPHNEQFF. CDR3 bases: TGCGCCAGCAGCCGCCAGACAGGGCTCCCCCACAATGAGCAGTTCTTC.